This T cell receptor (beta chain) came from a study of T-cell reconstitution after alpha-beta-depleted transplantation in children. The germline CDR1 and CDR2 sequences are MNHNY and SVGAGI (reference sequence). J lost 1 base, V lost 0 bases, and 8 bases had no gene match. The length of the CDR3 is 18 residues. TCRbeta library construction was performed incorporating unique molecular identifiers. TCRdb ran MiXCR on the PCR reads and lists one entry per CDR3 protein. The sample shows about 980,000 distinct CDR3 sequences, 25% to 35% of them seen only once. Study-wide findings and caveats: From newly produced T cells came most of the T-cell counts and diversity one year after transplant. Reportedly, roughly two months post-transplant, alpha-beta T cells arose from several hundred expanded graft clones.

This clonotype was counted between two and nine times. Its antigen is undetermined. The chain combines TRBV6-6 with TRBJ1-1, with 10 positions matching TRBD1. This TCR came from a boy under three years old who had a stem cell transplant for SCID, so the T cells may come from the graft donor. The input for sequencing was PBMCs, mostly from graft donor cells, taken 360 days after TCRalphabeta/CD19-depleted stem cell transplant. This CDR3 is CASSYSYGTGVGNTEAFF. As DNA, the CDR3 is TGTGCCAGCAGTTACTCATACGGGACAGGGGTAGGGAACACTGAAGCTTTCTTT.